The 7 T cell receptor beta chains below all came from one sample that was sequenced in a study of T cell repertoires in cytomegalovirus infection. From the reads, TCRdb called clonotypes with MiXCR, one entry per CDR3 protein. The repertoire holds 360,000 or so distinct CDR3 sequences, with roughly 36% as singletons. These receptors' targets are unknown. The sample in question was cultured PBMCs, obtained from culture after CMV antigen stimulation. The receptors stem from a human donor in good health (CMV status not recorded). Some clones in this sample may be carry-over from other donors' samples.

This clonotype came up many times. The V gene is TRBV7-8, the J gene TRBJ2-1; the D call may be TRBD1 or TRBD2 (5 bases each). Looked up from germline, CDR1 is SGHVS and CDR2 is FQNEAQ. The CDR3 is made up of 13 amino acids. The V end was cut by 5 bases, the J end by 10 bases, with 15 bases between. The CDR3 nucleotides read TGTGCCAGCAGCCGGGACCAGGGTCTCGAGCAGTTCTTC. The encoded protein is CASSRDQGLEQFF.

This clonotype was counted a few times. The V and J genes are TRBV12-3 or TRBV12-4 and TRBJ2-7; D is unresolved. The CDR3 loop spans 13 amino acids. Trimming left V 3 bases short and J 6 bases short, with 12 bases between. In DNA form, the CDR3 reads TGTGCCAGCAGTTTCTCACTAACATCCGAGCAGTACGTC. It codes for CASSFSLTSEQYV.

This clonotype appeared a few times. The gene calls are TRBV4-1 and TRBJ2-1, with 9 bases that match TRBD2. The CDR3 runs to 16 residues. Germline-derived CDR1 and CDR2 are MGHRA and YSYEKL. Trimming removed 4 bases from V and 9 bases from J; junction bases left unmatched: 13. The chain's CDR3 is CASSPGGSGSSVEQFF. The CDR3 coding sequence is TGCGCCAGCAGCCCTGGGGGTAGCGGGAGCTCTGTTGAGCAGTTCTTC.

This clonotype appeared a few times. V usage is TRBV7-2 and J usage is TRBJ2-1; 7 bases match TRBD2. There are 15 residues in the CDR3. V lost 4 bases to trimming and J lost 2 bases; unmatched junction nucleotides: 5. Germline CDR1 SGHTA, CDR2 FQGNSA. The CDR3 protein is CASSWGSGPYNEQFF. In nucleotides, the CDR3 is TGTGCCAGCAGCTGGGGTAGCGGGCCCTACAATGAGCAGTTCTTC.

The chain carries TRBV5-1 and TRBJ2-2; D is unresolved. There are 14 residues in the CDR3. Trimming left V 0 bases short and J 1 base short, with 4 bases between. The germline V gene encodes CDR1 SGHRS and CDR2 YFSETQ. DNA of the CDR3: TGCGCCAGCAGCTTGGTGGGGAACACCGGGGAGCTGTTTTTT. This codes for CASSLVGNTGELFF.

The chain is built from TRBV5-1 and TRBJ2-5; TRBD2 matches at 7 bases. This CDR3 comprises 14 residues. Germline CDR1 SGHRS, CDR2 YFSETQ. The trim removed 7 bases at V and 2 bases at J, leaving 8 bases unmatched. The CDR3 region has the DNA TGCGCCAGCGGGCTGCTCGGGGGGCAAGAGACCCAGTACTTC. It specifies CASGLLGGQETQYF.

The CDR3 coding sequence is TGTGCCAGCAGTGTCAAAGCGGGAGTGGGTGAGCAGTTCTTC. Its protein is CASSVKAGVGEQFF. V is TRBV2 and J is TRBJ2-1; 8 bases fit TRBD2. The CDR3 has 14 residues. Germline CDR1 is SNHLY and CDR2 is FYNNEI. Unmatched junction bases numbered 8, after V lost 4 bases and J lost 9 bases.